This T cell receptor beta chain was sequenced during a study of cytomegalovirus exposure and HLA in healthy donors. This clone was seen only once. Antigen unknown. Whole-study results and caveats: Testing in vitro showed a few CMV-associated chains specific for CMV antigens.

With 60 Vbeta and 13 Jbeta primers, the PCR was carried out. Repertoires were generated with immunoSEQ multiplex PCR, while TCRdb's copy carries only in-frame clones and drops some. This sample carries approximately 280,000 clones, about 87% of them seen once, and the ten largest clones take approximately 2.4%. Sequenced material: PBMCs. The sequence derives from a woman under 30 in good health and CMV-seronegative.

CDR3 region: CASSVATASPYEQYF. CDR3 sequence (DNA): TGTGCCAGCAGCGTGGCGACAGCCTCCCCTTACGAGCAGTACTTC. This chain connects TRBV9 to TRBJ2-7; perhaps TRBD1 as D (5 bases). V gave up 2 bases and J gave up 4 bases, with 16 bases separating them. There are 15 residues in the CDR3. Germline CDR1 is SGDLS and CDR2 is YYNGEE.